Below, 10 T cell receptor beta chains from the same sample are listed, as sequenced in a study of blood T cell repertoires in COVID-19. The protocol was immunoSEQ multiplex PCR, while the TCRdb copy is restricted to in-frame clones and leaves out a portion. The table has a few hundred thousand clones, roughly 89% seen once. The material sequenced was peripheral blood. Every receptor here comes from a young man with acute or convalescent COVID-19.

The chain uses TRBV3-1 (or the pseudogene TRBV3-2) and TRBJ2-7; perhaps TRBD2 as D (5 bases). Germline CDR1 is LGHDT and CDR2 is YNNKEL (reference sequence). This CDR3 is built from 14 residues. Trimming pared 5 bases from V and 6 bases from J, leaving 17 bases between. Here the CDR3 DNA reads TGTGCCAGCAGCAGAGGAAGCGGAGTTTCCGAGCAGTACTTC. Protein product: CASSRGSGVSEQYF.

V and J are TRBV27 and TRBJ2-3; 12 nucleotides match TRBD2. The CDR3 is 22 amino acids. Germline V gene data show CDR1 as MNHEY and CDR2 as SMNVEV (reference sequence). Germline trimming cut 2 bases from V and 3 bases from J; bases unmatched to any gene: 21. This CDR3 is CASSLRRAGQGLAGGLTDTQYF. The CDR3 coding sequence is TGTGCCAGCAGTTTACGAAGAGCGGGCCAGGGTCTAGCGGGGGGGCTAACAGATACGCAGTATTTT.

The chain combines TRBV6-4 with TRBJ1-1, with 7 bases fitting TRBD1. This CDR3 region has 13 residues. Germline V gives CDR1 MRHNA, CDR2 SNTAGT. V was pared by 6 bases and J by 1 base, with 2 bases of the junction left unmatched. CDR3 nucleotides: TGTGCCAGCAGGAGGGACAGGAACACTGAAGCTTTCTTT. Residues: CASRRDRNTEAFF.

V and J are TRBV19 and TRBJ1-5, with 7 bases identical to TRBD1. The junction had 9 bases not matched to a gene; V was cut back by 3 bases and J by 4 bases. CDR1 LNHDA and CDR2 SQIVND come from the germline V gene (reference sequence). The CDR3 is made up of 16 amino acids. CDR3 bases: TGTGCCAGTAGTATCCCTTCGACAGGGTGGAATCAGCCCCAGCATTTT. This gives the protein CASSIPSTGWNQPQHF.

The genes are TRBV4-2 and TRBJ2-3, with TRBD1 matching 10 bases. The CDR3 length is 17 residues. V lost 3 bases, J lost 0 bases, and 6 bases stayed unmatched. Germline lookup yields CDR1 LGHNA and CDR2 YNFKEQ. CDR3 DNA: TGTGCCAGCAGCCACCGAGGGACAGGGGAAAGCACAGATACGCAGTATTTT. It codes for CASSHRGTGESTDTQYF.

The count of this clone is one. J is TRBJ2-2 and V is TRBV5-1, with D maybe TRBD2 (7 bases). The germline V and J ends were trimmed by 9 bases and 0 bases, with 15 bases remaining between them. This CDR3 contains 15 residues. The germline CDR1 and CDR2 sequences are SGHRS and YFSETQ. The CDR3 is CATWGGATNTGELFF. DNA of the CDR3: TGCGCCACCTGGGGGGGGGCAACGAACACCGGGGAGCTGTTTTTT.

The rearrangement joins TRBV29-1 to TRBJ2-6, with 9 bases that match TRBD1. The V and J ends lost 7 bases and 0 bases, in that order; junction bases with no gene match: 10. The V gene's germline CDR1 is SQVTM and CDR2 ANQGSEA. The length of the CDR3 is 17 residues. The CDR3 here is CSAAGQGTNSGANVLTF. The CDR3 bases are TGCAGCGCTGCGGGACAGGGCACAAACTCTGGGGCCAACGTCCTGACTTTC.

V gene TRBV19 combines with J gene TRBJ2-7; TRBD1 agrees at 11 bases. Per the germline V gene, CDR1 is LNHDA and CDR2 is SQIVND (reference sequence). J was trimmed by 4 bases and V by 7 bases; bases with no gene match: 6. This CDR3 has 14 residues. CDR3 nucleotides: TGTGCCAGTACCCGGACAGGGGGCGGGTACGAGCAGTACTTC. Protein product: CASTRTGGGYEQYF.

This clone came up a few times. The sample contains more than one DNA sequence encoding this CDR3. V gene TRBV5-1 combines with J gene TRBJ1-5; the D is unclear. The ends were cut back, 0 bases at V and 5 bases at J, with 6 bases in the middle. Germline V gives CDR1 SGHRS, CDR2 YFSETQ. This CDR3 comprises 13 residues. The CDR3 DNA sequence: TGCGCCAGCAGCTTGGGTCCGGATCAGCCCCAGCATTTT. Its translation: CASSLGPDQPQHF.

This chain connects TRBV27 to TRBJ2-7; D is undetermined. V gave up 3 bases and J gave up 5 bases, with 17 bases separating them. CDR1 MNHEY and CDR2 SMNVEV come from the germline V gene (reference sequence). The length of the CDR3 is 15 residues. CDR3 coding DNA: TGTGCCAGCAGTTTTCAGCCATTCGGTCGGGACGAGCAGTACTTC. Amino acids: CASSFQPFGRDEQYF.